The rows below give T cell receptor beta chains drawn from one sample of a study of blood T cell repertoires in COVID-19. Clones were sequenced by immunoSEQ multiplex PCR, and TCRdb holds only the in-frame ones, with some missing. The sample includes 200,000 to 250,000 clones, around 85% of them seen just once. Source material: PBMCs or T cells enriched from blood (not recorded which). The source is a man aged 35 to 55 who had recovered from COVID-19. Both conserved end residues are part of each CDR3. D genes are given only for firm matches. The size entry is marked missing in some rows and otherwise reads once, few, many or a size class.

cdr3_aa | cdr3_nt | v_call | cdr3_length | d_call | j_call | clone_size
CASSKDSGSYEQYF | TGCGCCAGCAGCAAGGACAGCGGCTCCTACGAGCAGTACTTC | TRBV5-1 | 14 | NA | TRBJ2-7 | NA
CASSQGGGRDNEQFF | TGCGCCAGCAGCCAAGGGGGCGGGAGGGACAATGAGCAGTTCTTC | TRBV4-1 | 15 | TRBD2 | TRBJ2-1 | NA
CASNLDRTYEQYF | TGTGCCAGCAACCTCGACAGGACCTACGAGCAGTACTTC | TRBV11-2 | 13 | NA | TRBJ2-7 | NA
CASAPGGVYEQYF | TGTGCTAGTGCCCCCGGAGGGGTCTACGAGCAGTACTTC | TRBV12-5 | 13 | NA | TRBJ2-7 | NA
CASSVTGGAYEQYF | TGTGCCAGCAGCGTAACAGGGGGCGCTTACGAGCAGTACTTC | TRBV9 | 14 | TRBD1 | TRBJ2-7 | NA
CASSEFRAGGAFF | TGCGCCAGCAGTGAGTTCAGGGCCGGGGGAGCTTTCTTT | TRBV10-1 | 13 | NA | TRBJ1-1 | NA
CSSCELALSNEQFF | TGCAGCTCTTGCGAACTAGCTCTCTCCAATGAGCAGTTCTTC | TRBV29-1 | 14 | NA | TRBJ2-1 | few
CARSLRLAGGRNEQYF | TGTGCCAGAAGCTTGAGACTAGCGGGAGGACGCAACGAGCAGTACTTC | TRBV5-3 | 16 | TRBD2 | TRBJ2-7 | NA
CSAGNRVEQYF | TGCAGCGCCGGCAACAGGGTCGAGCAGTACTTC | TRBV29-1 | 11 | NA | TRBJ2-7 | NA
CASSYRTSGRGETQYF | TGTGCCAGCAGTTACCGGACTAGCGGGAGAGGAGAGACCCAGTACTTC | TRBV6-5 | 16 | TRBD2 | TRBJ2-5 | NA
CASSWTGEVIQPQHF | TGTGCCAGCAGCTGGACAGGGGAGGTTATTCAGCCCCAGCATTTT | TRBV5-5 | 15 | TRBD1 | TRBJ1-5 | NA
CASSSGLQTYF | TGTGCCAGCAGTTCGGGACTACAAACGTACTTC | TRBV7-9 | 11 | TRBD2 | TRBJ2-7 | NA
CSATLRETQYF | TGCAGTGCTACGTTGCGAGAGACCCAGTACTTC | TRBV20-1 | 11 | NA | TRBJ2-5 | once
CASSPQEGQGPLRLEKLFF | TGCGCCAGCAGCCCCCAGGAGGGACAGGGGCCTTTGCGCTTGGAAAAACTGTTTTTT | TRBV4-3 | 19 | TRBD1 | TRBJ1-4 | NA
CASSSPGQGSNF | TGTGCCAGCAGTTCACCCGGACAGGGCTCTAATTTT | TRBV6-5 | 12 | TRBD1 | TRBJ2-3 | NA
CASSLGASGYEQYF | TGCGCCAGCAGCTTGGGGGCTAGCGGCTACGAGCAGTACTTC | TRBV5-1 | 14 | TRBD2 | TRBJ2-7 | NA
CASSQAPTTPQFF | TGTGCCAGCAGCCAAGCTCCGACTACTCCTCAGTTCTTC | TRBV3-1/TRBV3-2 | 13 | NA | TRBJ2-1 | NA
CAISEFLAETQYF | TGTGCCATCAGTGAGTTCTTGGCAGAGACCCAGTACTTC | TRBV10-3 | 13 | NA | TRBJ2-5 | NA
CASSFSGSDYNEQFF | TGCGCCAGCAGCTTTAGCGGGAGTGACTACAATGAGCAGTTCTTC | TRBV5-1 | 15 | TRBD2 | TRBJ2-1 | NA
CASSQEEQGIHEQYF | TGCGCCAGCAGCCAAGAAGAACAGGGGATCCACGAGCAGTACTTC | TRBV4-3 | 15 | TRBD1 | TRBJ2-7 | NA
CASSSRGALYGYTF | TGTGCCAGCAGTTCTCGGGGGGCGTTGTATGGCTACACCTTC | TRBV6-2/TRBV6-3 | 14 | NA | TRBJ1-2 | once
CASSLVGQMNTEAFF | TGCGCCAGCAGCTTGGTTGGACAAATGAACACTGAAGCTTTCTTT | TRBV5-1 | 15 | NA | TRBJ1-1 | NA
CASSQTSGRPLSSYNEQFF | TGTGCCAGCAGCCAGACTAGCGGGAGACCCCTGAGCTCCTACAATGAGCAGTTCTTC | TRBV3-1/TRBV3-2 | 19 | TRBD2 | TRBJ2-1 | NA
CAISDGGNTEAFF | TGTGCCATCAGTGACGGGGGTAACACTGAAGCTTTCTTT | TRBV10-3 | 13 | NA | TRBJ1-1 | NA
CASSPPAGQYHEQFF | TGTGCCAGCTCACCACCGGCGGGACAGTACCATGAGCAGTTCTTC | TRBV18 | 15 | NA | TRBJ2-1 | NA
CASSFSEGSGYNNEQFF | TGTGCCAGCAGCTTCTCCGAGGGTAGCGGGTATAACAATGAGCAGTTCTTC | TRBV5-5 | 17 | TRBD2 | TRBJ2-1 | NA
CASSESGTGELFF | TGCGCCAGCAGTGAATCGGGCACCGGGGAGCTGTTTTTT | TRBV10-1 | 13 | NA | TRBJ2-2 | NA
CACLTGTGGYGYTF | TGTGCCTGCCTAACCGGGACAGGGGGTTATGGCTACACCTTC | TRBV30 | 14 | TRBD1 | TRBJ1-2 | few
CASSLADRANTEAFF | TGTGCCAGCAGCTTGGCCGACAGGGCGAACACTGAAGCTTTCTTT | TRBV5-4 | 15 | TRBD1 | TRBJ1-1 | NA
CASSNRDRGGETQYF | TGTGCCAGCAGTAACCGGGACAGGGGTGGGGAGACCCAGTACTTC | TRBV6-5 | 15 | TRBD1 | TRBJ2-5 | NA
CASSPLILEVYEQYF | TGTGCCAGCAGCCCCTTAATACTGGAGGTCTACGAGCAGTACTTC | TRBV3-1/TRBV3-2 | 15 | NA | TRBJ2-7 | NA
CASSIGTSGIRMTQYF | TGCGCCAGCAGTATCGGGACTAGCGGGATCCGCATGACTCAGTACTTC | TRBV10-2 | 16 | TRBD2 | TRBJ2-7 | NA
CASSSTVGYEAFF | TGTGCCAGCAGTTCTACAGTCGGATACGAAGCTTTCTTT | TRBV12-3/TRBV12-4 | 13 | NA | TRBJ1-1 | once
CASSSQRGGVEQFF | TGTGCCAGCAGCTCCCAGCGGGGCGGGGTGGAGCAGTTCTTC | TRBV7-9 | 14 | TRBD2 | TRBJ2-1 | NA
CASSFGTSGGTYEQYF | TGTGCCAGCAGCTTTGGGACTAGCGGGGGCACCTACGAGCAGTACTTC | TRBV7-8 | 16 | TRBD2 | TRBJ2-7 | NA
CASTKGSGRYNEQFF | TGTGCCTCAACTAAGGGTAGCGGGCGGTACAATGAGCAGTTCTTC | TRBV7-8 | 15 | TRBD2 | TRBJ2-1 | NA
CASGFGNEQFF | TGTGCTAGTGGTTTCGGTAATGAGCAGTTCTTC | TRBV12-5 | 11 | NA | TRBJ2-1 | NA
CASSQDPYNEQFF | TGTGCCAGCAGCCAAGACCCATACAATGAGCAGTTCTTC | TRBV3-1/TRBV3-2 | 13 | NA | TRBJ2-1 | NA
CATSDLGGAEDGELFF | TGTGCCACCAGTGATTTGGGGGGCGCGGAGGACGGGGAGCTGTTTTTT | TRBV24-1 | 16 | NA | TRBJ2-2 | NA
CATSRDRGLLSTGELFF | TGTGCCACCAGCAGAGATCGCGGCCTCCTCTCCACCGGGGAGCTGTTTTTT | TRBV15 | 17 | NA | TRBJ2-2 | NA
CAGSEYGGTRSYEQYF | TGTGCCGGCAGTGAATACGGGGGGACCCGCTCCTACGAGCAGTACTTC | TRBV6-1 | 16 | TRBD2 | TRBJ2-7 | NA
CARARKSSYNSPLHF | TGCGCCAGAGCCAGGAAAAGCTCCTATAATTCACCCCTCCACTTT | TRBV5-1 | 15 | NA | TRBJ1-6 | NA
CASSDRSGRDEQFF | TGCGCCAGCAGTGACAGGTCAGGGAGGGATGAGCAGTTCTTC | TRBV10-1 | 14 | TRBD2 | TRBJ2-1 | NA
CATREGAGQPQHF | TGTGCCACTAGAGAGGGGGCGGGTCAGCCCCAGCATTTT | TRBV19 | 13 | TRBD1 | TRBJ1-5 | NA
CASSNTGTEAFF | TGTGCCAGCAGTAATACAGGCACTGAAGCTTTCTTT | TRBV27 | 12 | NA | TRBJ1-1 | NA
CASLEETGFEQYF | TGTGCCAGCCTCGAGGAGACAGGGTTCGAGCAGTACTTC | TRBV6-5 | 13 | TRBD1 | TRBJ2-7 | once